The 10 T cell receptor beta chains below come from one sample, sequenced in a study of cytomegalovirus exposure and HLA in healthy donors. Primers for the PCR totalled 60 Vbeta and 13 Jbeta. The table came from immunoSEQ multiplex PCR; TCRdb's copy has only in-frame clones and leaves some out. The repertoire holds 150,000 to 200,000 clones, with 75% to 90% as singletons. The specimen was PBMCs. These receptors were collected from a man between 18 and 35 years old in good health and CMV-seropositive.

This chain links TRBV4-1 with TRBJ2-7, with TRBD1 identical over 8 bases. From germline, CDR1 is MGHRA and CDR2 YSYEKL. Unmatched junction bases numbered 3, after V lost 1 base and J lost 4 bases. The CDR3 contains 14 residues. Here the CDR3 reads CASSQVQGAYEQYF. CDR3 DNA sequence: TGCGCCAGCAGCCAAGTCCAGGGGGCTTACGAGCAGTACTTC.

CDR3 residues: CASRGGRGVITGQYF. The CDR3 coding sequence is TGTGCCAGCCGCGGAGGGCGGGGGGTCATTACGGGGCAGTATTTT. This sequence joins TRBV7-2 and TRBJ2-3; 8 nucleotides match TRBD2. The CDR3 has 15 amino acids. The V segment lost 8 bases and the J segment 11 bases; nucleotides outside the gene matches: 18. Germline lookup yields CDR1 SGHTA and CDR2 FQGNSA.

The chain recombines TRBV1 with TRBJ2-3; the table gives TRBD1 as D, unverified against the DNA. TRBV1 represents a pseudogene. The CDR3 loop spans 14 amino acids. CDR3 loop: CTSSRPVGPRTQYF. The DNA of the CDR3 is TGCACCAGCAGCCGGCCAGTGGGGCCGAGGACGCAGTATTTT.

This clone was detected only once. The chain recombines TRBV9 with TRBJ2-2; D perhaps matches TRBD2 (5 bases). The germline V gene has CDR1 SGDLS and CDR2 YYNGEE. This CDR3 contains 12 residues. Trimming pared 4 bases from V and 5 bases from J, leaving 6 bases between. This chain's CDR3 is CASSRGTGELFF. CDR3 nucleotide sequence: TGTGCCAGCAGCCGGGGAACCGGGGAGCTGTTTTTT.

The chain joins TRBV10-2 to TRBJ2-4; D ambiguous. The V end lost 0 bases, the J end lost 6 bases, and 6 bases lay between the germline ends. Germline loops: CDR1 WSHSY, CDR2 SAAADI. The CDR3 totals 13 residues. In DNA, the CDR3 is TGCGCCAGCAGTGAGTCGACTGTAAACATTCAGTACTTC. Its translation: CASSESTVNIQYF.

This chain uses TRBV4-1 with TRBJ2-7, with 7 bases identical to TRBD2. The germline gives CDR1 MGHRA, CDR2 YSYEKL. The CDR3 length is 18 residues. V gave up 0 bases and J gave up 0 bases; unmatched junction bases: 11. CDR3 nucleotides: TGCGCCAGCAGCCAAGATGAGGTGCTACTAGCGCACTCCTACGAGCAGTACTTC. The encoded protein is CASSQDEVLLAHSYEQYF.

A single count supports this clone. The chain employs TRBV10-3 and TRBJ2-3, with D perhaps matching TRBD2 (5 bases). The CDR3 has 15 amino acids. Trimming left V 4 bases short and J 1 base short, with 12 bases between. Germline V CDR1 and CDR2: ENHRY, SYGVKD. CDR3 nucleotide sequence: TGTGCCATCAGTGGTCCATCACTAGGCACAGATACGCAGTATTTT. This sequence encodes CAISGPSLGTDTQYF.

The rearrangement links TRBV19 to TRBJ1-5, with TRBD1 matching 7 bases. Losses at the gene ends were 7 bases for V and 5 bases for J; bases not matched to a gene: 11. Germline values: CDR1 LNHDA, CDR2 SQIVND (reference sequence). The CDR3 has 15 residues. The CDR3 coding sequence is TGTGCCAGTACCGTCTTACACAGGGGCCATCAGCCCCAGCATTTT. Its translation is CASTVLHRGHQPQHF.

V usage is TRBV10-2 and J usage is TRBJ2-5, with 12 bases that match TRBD2. This CDR3 comprises 15 residues. J lost 4 bases, V lost 5 bases, and 5 bases had no gene match. Germline lookup yields CDR1 WSHSY and CDR2 SAAADI. CDR3 sequence: CASSNPSGGAETQYF. The CDR3 DNA reads as TGCGCCAGCAGTAATCCTAGCGGGGGGGCAGAGACCCAGTACTTC.

The V and J genes are TRBV6-6 and TRBJ1-3; D not resolved. CDR3 length: 15 amino acids. Germline loops: CDR1 MNHNY, CDR2 SVGAGI (reference sequence). Trimming pared 0 bases from V and 1 base from J, leaving 7 bases between. The CDR3 DNA reads as TGTGCCAGCAGTTACTCCGGGGAGTCTGGAAACACCATATATTTT. Protein: CASSYSGESGNTIYF.